The source of this TCR beta chain is a study of blood T cells in healthy people across ages. At the level of the study: About one barcoded beta molecule per two T cells was captured by template switching.

A second PCR, run for about 6 to 12 cycles, used a sample-barcoded 5' primer plus a J-beta primer mix. A single record per CDR3 protein comes from TCRdb applying MiXCR to the 5' RACE reads. This table has about a million distinct CDR3 sequences, roughly 43% appearing once. This clonotype came up a few times. The CDR3 has 14 residues. V was pared by 4 bases and J by 7 bases, with 4 bases of the junction left unmatched. The chain combines TRBV12-3 or TRBV12-4 with TRBJ1-6, with TRBD1 matching 7 bases. Sequencing was performed on blood. This TCR derives from a man under 40 in good health. DNA of the CDR3: TGTGCCAGCAGTTCGACAGGGATGAATTCACCCCTCCACTTT. This codes for CASSSTGMNSPLHF.